The T cell receptor beta chain under discussion was sequenced for a study of control samples from healthy donors and cancer patients. Method: immunoSEQ multiplex PCR; TCRdb's copy keeps in-frame clones and lacks some. The sample holds tens of thousands of clones, about 90% seen once. Germline V gene data show CDR1 as SGHTA and CDR2 as FQGNSA. V gave up 6 bases and J gave up 0 bases, with 15 bases separating them. The CDR3 covers 16 residues. The source of this sequence is a woman between 50 and 59 years old in good health. Sequencing used blood. This chain connects TRBV7-2 to TRBJ2-4; D ambiguous. CDR3 DNA: TGTGCCAGCAGGAAGGACGATCCTCTAGCCAAAAACATTCAGTACTTC. This gives the protein CASRKDDPLAKNIQYF.